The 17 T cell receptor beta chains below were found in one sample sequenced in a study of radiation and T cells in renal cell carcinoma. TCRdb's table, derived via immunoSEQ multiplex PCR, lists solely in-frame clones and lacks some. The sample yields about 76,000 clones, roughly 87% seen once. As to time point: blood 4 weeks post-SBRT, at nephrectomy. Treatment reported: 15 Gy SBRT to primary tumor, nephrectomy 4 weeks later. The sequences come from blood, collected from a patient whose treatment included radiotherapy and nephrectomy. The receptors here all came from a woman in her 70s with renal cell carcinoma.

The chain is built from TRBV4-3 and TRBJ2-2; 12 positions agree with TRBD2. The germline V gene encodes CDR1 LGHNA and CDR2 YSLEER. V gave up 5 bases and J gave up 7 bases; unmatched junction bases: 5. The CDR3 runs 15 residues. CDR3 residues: CASSLTSGGIGELFF. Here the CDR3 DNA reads TGCGCCAGCAGCTTGACTAGCGGGGGTATCGGGGAGCTGTTTTTT.

Written as DNA, the CDR3 is TGTGCCATCAGCCCCGATCAAGCCAAAAACATTCAGTACTTC. Translating it yields CAISPDQAKNIQYF. V usage is TRBV10-3 and J usage is TRBJ2-4; no firm D call. V lost 6 bases and J lost 0, with 9 bases in between. The CDR3 is made up of 14 amino acids. From germline, CDR1 is ENHRY and CDR2 SYGVKD.

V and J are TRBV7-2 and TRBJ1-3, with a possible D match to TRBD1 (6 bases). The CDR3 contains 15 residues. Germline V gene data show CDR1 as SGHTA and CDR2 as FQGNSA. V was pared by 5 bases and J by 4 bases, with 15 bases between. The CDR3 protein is CASSRLTGTGNTIYF. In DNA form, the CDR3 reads TGTGCCAGCAGCCGACTCACCGGGACAGGAAACACCATATATTTT.

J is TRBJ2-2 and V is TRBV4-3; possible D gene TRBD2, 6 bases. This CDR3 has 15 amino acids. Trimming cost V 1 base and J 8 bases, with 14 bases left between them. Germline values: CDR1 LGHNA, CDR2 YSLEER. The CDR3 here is CASSQVTRDSGELFF. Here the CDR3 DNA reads TGCGCCAGCAGCCAAGTTACGCGGGACTCAGGGGAGCTGTTTTTT.

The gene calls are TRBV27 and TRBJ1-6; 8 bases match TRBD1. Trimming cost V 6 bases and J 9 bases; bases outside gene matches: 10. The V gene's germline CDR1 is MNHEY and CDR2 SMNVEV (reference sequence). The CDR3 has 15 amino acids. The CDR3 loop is CASSPSGGLGSPLHF. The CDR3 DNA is TGTGCCAGCAGCCCATCAGGGGGCCTCGGTTCACCCCTCCACTTT.

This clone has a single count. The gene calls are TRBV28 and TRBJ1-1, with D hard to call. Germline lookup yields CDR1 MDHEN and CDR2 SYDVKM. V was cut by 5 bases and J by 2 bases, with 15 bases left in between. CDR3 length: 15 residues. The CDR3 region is CASSPVAALNTEAFF. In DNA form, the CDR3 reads TGTGCCAGCAGTCCGGTTGCTGCGTTAAACACTGAAGCTTTCTTT.

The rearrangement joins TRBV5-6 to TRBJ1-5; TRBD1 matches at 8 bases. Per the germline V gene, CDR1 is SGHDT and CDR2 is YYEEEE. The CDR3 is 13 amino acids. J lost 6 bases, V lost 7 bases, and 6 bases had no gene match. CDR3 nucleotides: TGTGCCAGCGGACAGGGATTAAGTCAGCCCCAGCATTTT. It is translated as CASGQGLSQPQHF.

CDR3 coding DNA: TGTGCCAGCAGCTTAGCGGGGAGCTATGGCTACACCTTC. Protein sequence: CASSLAGSYGYTF. The chain recombines TRBV7-2 with TRBJ1-2, with no clear D. V lost 0 bases, J lost 4 bases, and 6 bases lay in between. Germline lookup yields CDR1 SGHTA and CDR2 FQGNSA. This CDR3 comprises 13 residues.

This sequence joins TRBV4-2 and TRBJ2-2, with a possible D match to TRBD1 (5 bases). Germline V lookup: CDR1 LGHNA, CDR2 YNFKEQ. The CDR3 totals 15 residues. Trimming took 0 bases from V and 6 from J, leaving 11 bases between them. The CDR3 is CASSQESRVAGELFF. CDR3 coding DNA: TGTGCCAGCAGCCAAGAGTCCAGGGTCGCCGGGGAGCTGTTTTTT.

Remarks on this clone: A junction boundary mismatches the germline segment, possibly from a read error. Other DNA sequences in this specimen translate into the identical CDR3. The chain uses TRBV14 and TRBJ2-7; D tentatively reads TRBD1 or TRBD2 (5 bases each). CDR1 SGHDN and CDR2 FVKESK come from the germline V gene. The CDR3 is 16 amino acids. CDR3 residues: CASSQVSWGSSYEQYF. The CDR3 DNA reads TGTGCCAGCAGCCAAGTTAGCTGGGGGAGCTCCTACGAGCAGTATTTC.

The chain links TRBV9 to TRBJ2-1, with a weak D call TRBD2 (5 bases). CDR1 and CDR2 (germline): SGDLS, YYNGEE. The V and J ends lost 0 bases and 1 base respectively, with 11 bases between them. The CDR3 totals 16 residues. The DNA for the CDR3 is TGTGCCAGCAGCGTAGGAGGGAGAAGTTCCTACAATGAGCAGTTCTTC. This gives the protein CASSVGGRSSYNEQFF.

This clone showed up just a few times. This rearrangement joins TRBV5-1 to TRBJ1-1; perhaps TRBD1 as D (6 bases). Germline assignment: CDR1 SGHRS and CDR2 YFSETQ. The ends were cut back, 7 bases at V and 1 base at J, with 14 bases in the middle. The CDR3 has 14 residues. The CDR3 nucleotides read TGCGCCAGCGGCGAGGGACACCGGAACACTGAAGCTTTCTTT. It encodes CASGEGHRNTEAFF. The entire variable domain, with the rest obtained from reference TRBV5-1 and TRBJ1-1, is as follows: KAGVTQTPRYLIKTRGQQVTLSCSPISGHRSVSWYQQTPGQGLQFLFEYFSETQRNKGNFPGRFSGRQFSNSRSEMNVSTLELGDSALYLCASGEGHRNTEAFFGQGTRLTVV.

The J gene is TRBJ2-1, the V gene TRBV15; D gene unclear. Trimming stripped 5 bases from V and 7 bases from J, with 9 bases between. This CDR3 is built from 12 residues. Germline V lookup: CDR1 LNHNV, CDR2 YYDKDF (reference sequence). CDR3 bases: TGTGCCACCAGCCGCCTCCGTAATGAGCAGTTCTTC. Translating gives CATSRLRNEQFF.

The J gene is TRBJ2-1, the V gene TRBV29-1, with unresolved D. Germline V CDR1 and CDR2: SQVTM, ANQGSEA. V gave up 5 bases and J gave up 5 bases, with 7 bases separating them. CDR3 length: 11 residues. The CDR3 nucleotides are TGCAGCGTTTTTCGGAACAATGAGCAGTTCTTC. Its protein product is CSVFRNNEQFF.

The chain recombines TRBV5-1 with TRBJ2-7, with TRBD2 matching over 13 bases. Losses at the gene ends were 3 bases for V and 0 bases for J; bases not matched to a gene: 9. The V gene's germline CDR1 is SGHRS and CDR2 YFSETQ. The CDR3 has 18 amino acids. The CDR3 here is CASSSPTSGGPSSYEQYF. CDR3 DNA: TGCGCCAGCAGCTCCCCGACTAGCGGGGGGCCCAGCTCCTACGAGCAGTACTTC.

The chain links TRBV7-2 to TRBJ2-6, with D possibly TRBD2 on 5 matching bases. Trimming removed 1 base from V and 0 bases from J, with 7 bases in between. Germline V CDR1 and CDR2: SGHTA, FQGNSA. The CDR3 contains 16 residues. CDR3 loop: CASSLVRGSGANVLTF. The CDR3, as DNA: TGTGCCAGCAGCTTAGTTCGGGGCTCTGGGGCCAACGTCCTGACTTTC.

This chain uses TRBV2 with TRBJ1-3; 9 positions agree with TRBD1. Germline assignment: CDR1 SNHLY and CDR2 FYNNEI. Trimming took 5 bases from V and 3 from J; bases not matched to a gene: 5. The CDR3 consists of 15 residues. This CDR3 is CASSSQGAGGNTIYF. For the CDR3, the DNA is TGTGCCAGCAGTTCACAGGGGGCGGGTGGAAACACCATATATTTT.